What follows are 28 T cell receptor beta chains derived from one specimen sequenced in a study of blood T cell repertoires in COVID-19. Here immunoSEQ multiplex PCR was the method, and the copy in TCRdb shows in-frame clones only, minus some. The table lists under 300,000 clones, 89% of them singletons. Sequences were obtained from peripheral blood. Receptors were obtained from a woman aged 40 to 55 who had recovered from COVID-19.

This chain uses TRBV10-3 with TRBJ2-5, with 8 bases identical to TRBD2. After removal of 6 bases from V and 1 base from J, the junction contained 13 bases not matched to a gene. The germline V gene encodes CDR1 ENHRY and CDR2 SYGVKD. This CDR3 region has 17 residues. The CDR3 sequence is CAIRGLIAGTLQETQYF. The CDR3 DNA reads as TGTGCCATCAGAGGCCTAATAGCGGGAACTCTCCAAGAGACCCAGTACTTC.

V and J are TRBV12-5 and TRBJ2-1, with 8 nucleotides matching TRBD2. The CDR3 is 16 amino acids. Trimming removed 7 bases from V and 0 bases from J; junction bases left unmatched: 8. CDR1 and CDR2 (germline): LGHNT, FRNRAP. The CDR3 DNA follows: TGTGCTAGTGCCCCGGCCGCGGGGGGCTCCTACAATGAGCAGTTCTTC. Its translation is CASAPAAGGSYNEQFF. Combining the CDR3 with reference TRBV12-5 and TRBJ2-1 gives the whole variable domain DARVTQTPRHKVTEMGQEVTMRCQPILGHNTVFWYRQTMMQGLELLAYFRNRAPLDDSGMPKDRFSAEMPDATLATLKIQPSEPRDSAVYFCASAPAAGGSYNEQFFGPGTRLTVL.

This chain joins TRBV19 and TRBJ1-1; 7 bases are a match to TRBD1. The CDR3 length is 13 residues. Germline CDR1 LNHDA, CDR2 SQIVND (reference sequence). V lost 4 bases to trimming and J lost 4 bases; unmatched junction nucleotides: 3. The DNA for the CDR3 is TGTGCCAGTAGTACAAGACAGGGCACTGAAGCTTTCTTT. Amino acids: CASSTRQGTEAFF.

The V and J genes are TRBV5-1 and TRBJ2-5, with TRBD2 matching 11 bases. The CDR3 length is 15 residues. V was pared by 4 bases and J by 3 bases, with 5 bases of the junction left unmatched. The germline V gene encodes CDR1 SGHRS and CDR2 YFSETQ. The CDR3 protein is CASSTVSGREETQYF. CDR3 in DNA: TGCGCCAGCAGCACGGTTAGCGGGAGGGAAGAGACCCAGTACTTC.

This chain connects TRBV13 to TRBJ1-2; no firm D call. The V end lost 3 bases, the J end lost 4 bases, and 15 bases lay between the germline ends. This CDR3 comprises 15 residues. Germline CDR1 is PRHDT and CDR2 is FYEKMQ (reference sequence). CDR3 bases: TGTGCCAGCAGCTTTGGCGGTGCAGATGGCTATGGCTACACCTTC. Protein product: CASSFGGADGYGYTF.

The chain has TRBV3-1 (or the pseudogene TRBV3-2) and TRBJ2-5; the match to TRBD2 covers 8 bases. V lost 4 bases, J lost 5 bases, and 12 bases stayed unmatched. The CDR3 has 16 residues. From germline, CDR1 is LGHDT and CDR2 YNNKEL (reference sequence). As DNA, the CDR3 is TGTGCCAGCAGCCGCGATCCGGGACTAGTACAGGAGACCCAGTACTTC. This translates into CASSRDPGLVQETQYF.

This sequence joins TRBV6-5 and TRBJ1-2; a possible D gene is TRBD1 (5 bases). V was pared by 7 bases and J by 3 bases, with 9 bases between. Per germline, CDR1 MNHEY and CDR2 SVGAGI. The CDR3 consists of 12 residues. CDR3 sequence (DNA): TGTGCCAGCAATCCGACAGACTATGGCTACACCTTC. Its translation is CASNPTDYGYTF.

The J gene is TRBJ2-5, the V gene TRBV6-5, with a tentative D call TRBD2 (6 bases). CDR1 and CDR2 (germline): MNHEY, SVGAGI. Trimming took off 6 bases at V and 5 bases at J, with 16 bases between the two ends. The CDR3 is made up of 14 amino acids. CDR3 bases: TGTGCCAGCAGGCGGACTATAGGGGCGGAGACCCAGTACTTC. It is translated as CASRRTIGAETQYF.

This CDR3 reads CASTPDRGRNQPQHF. The CDR3 DNA is TGTGCCAGTACTCCAGACAGGGGGCGGAATCAGCCCCAGCATTTT. The V gene is TRBV19, the J gene TRBJ1-5, with TRBD1 matching 10 bases. This CDR3 spans 15 amino acids. Germline V CDR1 and CDR2: LNHDA, SQIVND (reference sequence). Trimming took 7 bases from V and 4 from J; bases not matched to a gene: 7. The variable domain in full, completed from reference TRBV19 and TRBJ1-5, reads DGGITQSPKYLFRKEGQNVTLSCEQNLNHDAMYWYRQDPGQGLRLIYYSQIVNDFQKGDIAEGYSVSREKKESFPLTVTSAQKNPTAFYLCASTPDRGRNQPQHFGDGTRLSIL.

The sample holds one count of this clone. The chain joins TRBV7-2 to TRBJ2-3, with 10 bases aligning to TRBD2. After removal of 2 bases from V and 4 bases from J, the junction contained 12 bases not matched to a gene. Per germline, CDR1 SGHTA and CDR2 FQGNSA. This CDR3 has 18 amino acids. CDR3 nucleotides: TGTGCCAGCAGCTTATTCCTAGCGGGAGCACAGGGTGCAGATACGCAGTATTTT. As protein: CASSLFLAGAQGADTQYF.

The chain carries TRBV28 and TRBJ1-2; D gene unclear. The length of the CDR3 is 12 residues. V lost 5 bases to trimming and J lost 4 bases, with 8 bases between them. Germline V gene data show CDR1 as MDHEN and CDR2 as SYDVKM. This CDR3 reads CASSENTYGYTF. The CDR3 DNA sequence: TGTGCCAGCAGTGAAAACACCTATGGCTACACCTTC.

The rearrangement joins TRBV5-4 to TRBJ1-6; 7 nucleotides line up with TRBD1. CDR3 length: 16 residues. Germline CDR1 is SGHNT and CDR2 is YYREEE (reference sequence). Trimming at V came to 0 bases and at J to 5 bases, leaving 5 bases not matched to a gene. CDR3 amino acids: CASSLGPTGNNSPLHF. DNA of the CDR3: TGTGCCAGCAGCTTGGGACCGACAGGGAATAATTCACCCCTCCACTTT.

The rearrangement uses TRBV11-2 and TRBJ2-3; TRBD2 aligns across 12 bases. The CDR3 totals 17 residues. Trimming at V came to 6 bases and at J to 5 bases, leaving 12 bases not matched to a gene. From germline, CDR1 is SGHAT and CDR2 FQNNGV. The CDR3 loop is CASRSKLAGGPRDTQYF. The CDR3 bases are TGTGCCAGCAGATCGAAACTAGCGGGAGGCCCTAGAGATACGCAGTATTTT.

The chain links TRBV12-3 or TRBV12-4 to TRBJ1-1, with D unresolved. The CDR3 has 13 residues. The germline V and J ends were trimmed by 3 bases and 3 bases, with 8 bases remaining between them. As DNA, the CDR3 is TGTGCCAGCAGTTTTTCCCAGGACACTGAAGCTTTCTTT. It is translated as CASSFSQDTEAFF.

J is TRBJ2-3 and V is TRBV5-5; no firm D call. The CDR3 has 13 amino acids. V lost 0 bases to trimming and J lost 5 bases, with 7 bases between them. The germline V gene encodes CDR1 SGHKS and CDR2 YYEKEE (reference sequence). This chain's CDR3 is CASSLGPGDTQYF. In DNA, the CDR3 is TGTGCCAGCAGCTTGGGTCCGGGAGATACGCAGTATTTT. Filled out from reference TRBV5-5 and TRBJ2-3, the complete variable domain reads DAGVTQSPTHLIKTRGQQVTLRCSPISGHKSVSWYQQVLGQGPQFIFQYYEKEERGRGNFPDRFSARQFPNYSSELNVNALLLGDSALYLCASSLGPGDTQYFGPGTRLTVL.

The genes are TRBV18 and TRBJ2-3; 11 nucleotides agree with TRBD2. The CDR3 covers 19 residues. Germline-derived CDR1 and CDR2 are KGHSH and LQKENI. V was pared by 1 base and J by 0 bases, with 9 bases of the junction left unmatched. CDR3 nucleotides: TGTGCCAGCTCACCACGGCCCCTAGCGGGGGGCTCTAGCACAGATACGCAGTATTTT. Protein sequence: CASSPRPLAGGSSTDTQYF.

The table lists this clone with a few counts. The rearrangement links TRBV30 to TRBJ1-1; weak D call: TRBD1 (6 bases). The V and J ends lost 2 bases and 7 bases respectively, with 8 bases between them. Germline assignment: CDR1 GTSNPN and CDR2 SVGIG (reference sequence). CDR3 length equals 11 residues. The CDR3 DNA is TGTGCCTGGAGTTTGGACAGTGAAGCTTTCTTT. The encoded protein is CAWSLDSEAFF.

The J gene is TRBJ2-7, the V gene TRBV28; 7 bases are a match to TRBD2. Germline-derived CDR1 and CDR2 are MDHEN and SYDVKM. The J segment lost 3 bases and the V segment lost 4 bases, leaving 9 bases of the junction unmatched. The CDR3 extends over 15 amino acids. Here the CDR3 DNA reads TGTGCCAGCAGTTCCCAAGGACTAGTGCTCTACGAGCAGTACTTC. This translates into CASSSQGLVLYEQYF.

V and J are TRBV28 and TRBJ2-5, with 12 positions matching TRBD2. The CDR3 consists of 13 residues. V trimming: 8 bases; J trimming: 5 bases; junction bases outside the gene matches: 3. CDR1 is MDHEN and CDR2 is SYDVKM in the germline V gene. CDR3 coding DNA: TGTGCCAGCGACCTAGCGGGGGGGGAGACCCAGTACTTC. This translates into CASDLAGGETQYF.

The CDR3 bases are TGTGCCAGTAGTACTAGCGGGAGAGCAGAGACCCAGTACTTC. Translated, it gives CASSTSGRAETQYF. The chain employs TRBV19 and TRBJ2-5; 10 nucleotides match TRBD2. CDR1 is LNHDA, CDR2 SQIVND, per germline (reference sequence). The CDR3 has 14 amino acids. J was trimmed by 4 bases and V by 4 bases; bases with no gene match: 3.

This clone was found a few times. The chain is built from TRBV5-6 and TRBJ1-2; possible D gene TRBD1, 5 bases. Per the germline V gene, CDR1 is SGHDT and CDR2 is YYEEEE. This CDR3 is built from 13 residues. V gave up 0 bases and J gave up 4 bases, with 7 bases separating them. CDR3 amino acids: CASSLGDSYGYTF. In DNA form, the CDR3 reads TGTGCCAGCAGCTTGGGGGACTCCTATGGCTACACCTTC.

This rearrangement joins TRBV11-2 to TRBJ2-7; TRBD2 agrees at 12 bases. The CDR3 extends over 16 amino acids. Germline V gives CDR1 SGHAT, CDR2 FQNNGV. The V segment lost 4 bases and the J segment 3 bases; nucleotides outside the gene matches: 7. The CDR3 bases are TGTGCCAGCAGCTCCACTAGCGGGGGGCTGTACTACGAGCAGTACTTC. It translates to CASSSTSGGLYYEQYF.

The chain carries TRBV19 and TRBJ2-1, with 11 nucleotides matching TRBD2. The CDR3 loop spans 15 amino acids. Germline CDR1 LNHDA, CDR2 SQIVND (reference sequence). The junction had 8 bases not matched to a gene; V was cut back by 8 bases and J by 5 bases. CDR3 DNA: TGTGCCAGTTTGGGACTAGCGGTTCCTAACAATGAGCAGTTCTTC. It is translated as CASLGLAVPNNEQFF.

The chain uses TRBV19 and TRBJ1-1; D may be TRBD1 (6 bases). This CDR3 has 14 amino acids. Trimming removed 4 bases at V and 5 bases at J, with 14 bases between. From germline, CDR1 is LNHDA and CDR2 SQIVND (reference sequence). CDR3 DNA sequence: TGTGCCAGTAGTAACAGACAGGCCGAGACTGAAGCTTTCTTT. Translated: CASSNRQAETEAFF. The full variable domain, with the rest looked up from reference TRBV19 and TRBJ1-1, is DGGITQSPKYLFRKEGQNVTLSCEQNLNHDAMYWYRQDPGQGLRLIYYSQIVNDFQKGDIAEGYSVSREKKESFPLTVTSAQKNPTAFYLCASSNRQAETEAFFGQGTRLTVV.

V and J are TRBV5-1 and TRBJ1-2; 8 positions match TRBD1. This CDR3 comprises 14 residues. J gave up 8 bases and V 0 bases, and 6 bases lay outside the gene matches. Looked up from germline, CDR1 is SGHRS and CDR2 is YFSETQ. The CDR3 loop reads CASSLDRQGNGYTF. Written as DNA, the CDR3 is TGCGCCAGCAGCTTGGATAGACAGGGGAACGGCTACACCTTC.

The chain recombines TRBV24-1 with TRBJ2-7, with 7 positions matching TRBD1. The CDR3 spans 17 residues. Germline trimming cut 3 bases from V and 5 bases from J; bases unmatched to any gene: 15. CDR1 is KGHDR and CDR2 is SFDVKD in the germline V gene. CDR3 DNA: TGTGCCACCAGTGATCCTATGCAGGGTAGACAGGGCCACGAGCAGTACGTC. As protein: CATSDPMQGRQGHEQYV.

The V and J genes are TRBV2 and TRBJ2-1, with TRBD2 matching over 11 bases. Germline values: CDR1 SNHLY, CDR2 FYNNEI. Trimming cost V 1 base and J 13 bases; bases outside gene matches: 6. The CDR3 is 14 amino acids. The CDR3 DNA reads as TGTGCCAGCAGTGAAGGACTAGCGGGAATTCGACAGTTCTTC. Protein product: CASSEGLAGIRQFF.

CDR3 sequence (DNA): TGTGCCAGCAGCTGGATGAGCGGCCGCTACGAGCAGTACTTC. Its translation is CASSWMSGRYEQYF. The genes are TRBV5-6 and TRBJ2-7, with TRBD2 as a possible D gene (5 bases). Trimming shortened V by 3 bases and J by 3 bases, and 13 bases separated the two germline ends. CDR1 is SGHDT and CDR2 is YYEEEE in the germline V gene. The CDR3 length is 14 residues. Full variable domain (remainder filled in from reference TRBV5-6 and TRBJ2-7): DAGVTQSPTHLIKTRGQQVTLRCSPKSGHDTVSWYQQALGQGPQFIFQYYEEEERQRGNFPDRFSGHQFPNYSSELNVNALLLGDSALYLCASSWMSGRYEQYFGPGTRLTVT.